These 5 T cell receptor beta chains originate from one sample sequenced in a study of CD8 T cells in Susac syndrome. RNA in amounts of about 0.5 to 1 ug was reverse transcribed with random hexamers. One entry per CDR3 protein results from TCRdb running MiXCR on the immunoSEQ multiplex PCR reads. Of about 250,000 distinct CDR3 sequences listed, about 94% are singletons. Input material: CD4+ T cells from PBMCs. These receptors came from a human donor with multiple sclerosis.

CDR3 bases: TGCAGCGTTGCTTTATTGGCAGCAGGCTCTGGAAACACCATATATTTT. This gives the protein CSVALLAAGSGNTIYF. The rearrangement uses TRBV29-1 and TRBJ1-3, with unresolved D. The length of the CDR3 is 16 residues. Trimming left V 4 bases short and J 0 bases short, with 16 bases between. CDR1 and CDR2 from the germline V gene are SQVTM and ANQGSEA.

The chain carries TRBV3-1 and TRBJ1-5; possibly TRBD1 for D (5 bases). The CDR3 runs to 14 residues. Germline-derived CDR1 and CDR2 are LGHDT and YNNKEL (reference sequence). Trimming took off 4 bases at V and 3 bases at J, with 10 bases between the two ends. Here the CDR3 DNA reads TGTGCCAGCAGCCTGGGGCTGACCAATCAGCCCCAGCATTTT. Protein product: CASSLGLTNQPQHF. The full variable domain, in which reference TRBV3-1 and TRBJ1-5 provide the parts outside the CDR3, is DTAVSQTPKYLVTQMGNDKSIKCEQNLGHDTMYWYKQDSKKFLKIMFSYNNKELIINETVPNRFSPKSPDKAHLNLHINSLELGDSAVYFCASSLGLTNQPQHFGDGTRLSIL.

This clonotype is a singleton in its sample. The chain joins TRBV6-2 or TRBV6-3 to TRBJ2-7; 8 positions match TRBD1. Germline V lookup: CDR1 MNHEY, CDR2 SVGEGT. With 8 bases clipped from V and 3 bases from J, the junction kept 18 bases outside the gene matches. The CDR3 totals 17 residues. DNA of the CDR3: TGTGCCAGCCCAGGGGGACAGGTTAGTCTTTGTCTCTACGAGCAGTACGTC. Its protein product is CASPGGQVSLCLYEQYV.

V is TRBV11-1 and J is TRBJ2-2; 7 bases fit TRBD2. V trimming: 2 bases; J trimming: 0 bases; junction bases outside the gene matches: 3. Germline CDR1 and CDR2: SGHAT and FQDESV (reference sequence). This CDR3 comprises 16 residues. The CDR3: CASSLSAGTNTGELFF. The CDR3 nucleotides are TGTGCCAGCAGCTTATCAGCGGGGACGAACACCGGGGAGCTGTTTTTT.

Written as DNA, the CDR3 is TGTGCCATCAGTGAGTACAGCTACATGAACACTGAAGCTTTCTTT. This encodes CAISEYSYMNTEAFF. The genes are TRBV10-3 and TRBJ1-1; D gene unclear. The CDR3 spans 15 residues. V was pared by 1 base and J by 0 bases, with 9 bases between. The germline gives CDR1 ENHRY, CDR2 SYGVKD.